These 23 T cell receptor beta chains share one sample of origin, sequenced in a study of cytomegalovirus exposure and HLA in healthy donors. PCR employed 60 Vbeta and 13 Jbeta primers. The method was immunoSEQ multiplex PCR; TCRdb's version includes in-frame clones alone and lacks a portion of them. Among approximately 150,000 clones, more than 60% were seen once, and the ten largest hold around 3.2%. Sequenced: PBMCs. These receptors all come from a man aged 40-50 years in good health and CMV-seronegative.

V usage is TRBV14 and J usage is TRBJ1-3; no clear D gene. The ends were cut back, 1 base at V and 0 bases at J, with 10 bases in the middle. The length of the CDR3 is 16 residues. In germline, CDR1 is SGHDN, CDR2 FVKESK. The CDR3 spells CASSQVGLYSGNTIYF. The DNA for the CDR3 is TGTGCCAGCAGCCAAGTAGGACTGTACTCTGGAAACACCATATATTTT.

The chain uses TRBV4-3 and TRBJ2-1; D might be TRBD1 (7 bases). V lost 3 bases to trimming and J lost 7 bases, with 13 bases between them. The CDR3 sequence is 14 residues long. The germline V gene has CDR1 LGHNA and CDR2 YSLEER. DNA for the CDR3: TGCGCCAGCAGCCACCAGGGGGGCCGGAATGAGCAGTTCTTC. Translating gives CASSHQGGRNEQFF.

The gene calls are TRBV9 and TRBJ2-2, with 11 nucleotides matching TRBD2. The CDR3 consists of 16 residues. Germline V CDR1 and CDR2: SGDLS, YYNGEE. The junction had 6 bases not matched to a gene; V was cut back by 2 bases and J by 6 bases. The CDR3 region has the DNA TGTGCCAGCAGCGTTGGGACTAGCGGTCTACCCGGGGAGCTGTTTTTT. Translated, it gives CASSVGTSGLPGELFF.

V is TRBV7-6 and J is TRBJ2-5, with TRBD1 identical over 7 bases. The CDR3 runs 15 residues. CDR1 and CDR2 from the germline V gene are SGHVS and FNYEAQ. J lost 3 bases, V lost 4 bases, and 8 bases had no gene match. CDR3 loop: CASSSTGFGEETQYF. The CDR3 DNA follows: TGTGCCAGCAGCTCGACAGGGTTTGGTGAAGAGACCCAGTACTTC.

This clone was seen only once. This chain connects TRBV7-2 to TRBJ2-5; D is perhaps TRBD2 (7 bases). Germline-derived CDR1 and CDR2 are SGHTA and FQGNSA. The CDR3 has 17 amino acids. The ends were cut back, 1 base at V and 5 bases at J, with 20 bases in the middle. CDR3 nucleotide sequence: TGTGCCAGCAGCTTAGGGGGGAGGGGGGCTTTACGGGAGACCCAGTACTTC. This sequence encodes CASSLGGRGALRETQYF.

The chain recombines TRBV19 with TRBJ2-2, with 14 positions matching TRBD2. CDR1 is LNHDA and CDR2 is SQIVND in the germline V gene (reference sequence). Trimming removed 4 bases from V and 5 bases from J; junction bases left unmatched: 0. The CDR3 totals 15 residues. CDR3 sequence: CASSRTSGGTGELFF. CDR3 bases: TGTGCCAGTAGTAGGACTAGCGGGGGGACCGGGGAGCTGTTTTTT.

The J gene is TRBJ2-1, the V gene TRBV2, with D perhaps TRBD1 (5 bases). The V gene's germline CDR1 is SNHLY and CDR2 FYNNEI. V lost 3 bases, J lost 2 bases, and 11 bases lay in between. This CDR3 has 15 residues. This CDR3 reads CASSDRTSAYNEQFF. The CDR3 DNA is TGTGCCAGCAGTGACAGGACATCAGCCTACAATGAGCAGTTCTTC.

This chain connects TRBV9 to TRBJ2-5, with D perhaps matching TRBD1 (6 bases). V lost 6 bases, J lost 2 bases, and 14 bases lay in between. Germline CDR1 and CDR2: SGDLS and YYNGEE. The CDR3 length is 14 residues. CDR3 in DNA: TGTGCCAGCACGAAGGGGGTCGGTCAAGAGACCCAGTACTTC. It codes for CASTKGVGQETQYF.

This clone was counted a few times. The chain employs TRBV7-6 and TRBJ1-1, with 8 positions matching TRBD1. V was clipped by 5 bases and J by 2 bases; unmatched bases: 7. CDR3 length: 15 amino acids. Germline loops: CDR1 SGHVS, CDR2 FNYEAQ. CDR3 protein: CASSLRTGLNTEAFF. DNA of the CDR3: TGTGCCAGCAGCCTTAGGACAGGGCTAAACACTGAAGCTTTCTTT.

The rearrangement links TRBV13 to TRBJ2-2; D possibly corresponds to TRBD2 (5 bases). The ends were cut back, 4 bases at V and 5 bases at J, with 11 bases in the middle. There are 14 residues in the CDR3. Per germline, CDR1 PRHDT and CDR2 FYEKMQ (reference sequence). CDR3 protein: CASSWKGGTGELFF. The CDR3 DNA is TGTGCCAGCAGCTGGAAGGGCGGGACCGGGGAGCTGTTTTTT.

This rearrangement joins TRBV5-1 to TRBJ2-2; 11 bases align to TRBD2. The CDR3 sequence is 18 residues long. The V and J ends lost 4 bases and 1 base, in that order; junction bases with no gene match: 9. Looked up from germline, CDR1 is SGHRS and CDR2 is YFSETQ. The CDR3 spells CASSPRASGGQNTGELFF. The DNA of the CDR3 is TGCGCCAGCAGCCCGAGGGCTAGCGGGGGGCAGAACACCGGGGAGCTGTTTTTT.

With regard to this clone: Other DNA variants within this sample encode the same CDR3. The CDR3 is CASSLYQETQYF. In DNA form, the CDR3 reads TGTGCCAGCAGTCTGTACCAAGAGACCCAGTACTTC. This chain links TRBV2 with TRBJ2-5; unclear D gene. Trimming shortened V by 5 bases and J by 0 bases, and 4 bases separated the two germline ends. The CDR3 contains 12 residues. The V gene's germline CDR1 is SNHLY and CDR2 FYNNEI. The full variable domain, in which reference TRBV2 and TRBJ2-5 provide the parts outside the CDR3, is EPEVTQTPSHQVTQMGQEVILRCVPISNHLYFYWYRQILGQKVEFLVSFYNNEISEKSEIFDDQFSVERPDGSNFTLKIRSTKLEDSAMYFCASSLYQETQYFGPGTRLLVL.

V and J are TRBV7-2 and TRBJ2-4; D may be TRBD1 (5 bases). CDR1 and CDR2 from the germline V gene are SGHTA and FQGNSA. Trimming left V 3 bases short and J 9 bases short, with 9 bases between. This CDR3 is built from 12 residues. CDR3 amino acids: CASSFDSGIQYF. DNA of the CDR3: TGTGCCAGCAGCTTCGACAGTGGCATTCAGTACTTC.

This clone has only a few counts. The genes are TRBV6-5 and TRBJ1-1; D may be TRBD1 (6 bases). Germline CDR1 is MNHEY and CDR2 is SVGAGI. Between the trimmed V and J ends, which lost 2 bases and 7 bases, there was a span of 17 bases. The CDR3 totals 15 residues. The CDR3 here is CASSYGAGALIEAFF. The CDR3 nucleotides are TGTGCCAGCAGTTACGGGGCAGGGGCCTTGATTGAAGCTTTCTTT.

The chain is built from TRBV7-6 and TRBJ1-2, with D unclear. There are 13 residues in the CDR3. Trimming stripped 6 bases from V and 6 bases from J, with 14 bases between. CDR1 and CDR2 from the germline V gene are SGHVS and FNYEAQ. The CDR3 bases are TGTGCCAGCAGATCCGGAGTACACAATGGCTACACCTTC. Protein sequence: CASRSGVHNGYTF. Full variable domain (rest looked up from reference TRBV7-6 and TRBJ1-2): GAGVSQSPRYKVTKRGQDVALRCDPISGHVSLYWYRQALGQGPEFLTYFNYEAQQDKSGLPNDRFSAERPEGSISTLTIQRTEQRDSAMYRCASRSGVHNGYTFGSGTRLTVV.

The V gene is TRBV10-3, the J gene TRBJ2-2; D may be TRBD1 (6 bases). The CDR3 loop spans 18 amino acids. Germline V lookup: CDR1 ENHRY, CDR2 SYGVKD. Between the trimmed V and J ends, which lost 0 bases and 4 bases, there was a span of 18 bases. CDR3 loop: CAISESREGQGSTGELFF. The CDR3 region has the DNA TGTGCCATCAGTGAGTCGAGGGAAGGGCAGGGGAGCACCGGGGAGCTGTTTTTT.

This chain uses TRBV15 with TRBJ2-1; D is undetermined. Per the germline V gene, CDR1 is LNHNV and CDR2 is YYDKDF (reference sequence). CDR3 length: 13 residues. V was shortened by 1 base and J by 9 bases, with 10 bases between the two germline ends. The CDR3: CATSRGPSSEQFF. CDR3 nucleotides: TGTGCCACCAGCAGAGGCCCTTCCAGTGAGCAGTTCTTC.

This chain joins TRBV5-6 and TRBJ1-1; tentatively, D is TRBD1 (5 bases). Germline assignment: CDR1 SGHDT and CDR2 YYEEEE. V was clipped by 4 bases and J by 4 bases, with 23 bases between them. The length of the CDR3 is 17 residues. This CDR3 is CASSRRGSFFRITEAFF. Written as DNA, the CDR3 is TGTGCCAGCAGCCGGCGGGGGAGCTTCTTTAGAATCACTGAAGCTTTCTTT.

The chain combines TRBV5-1 with TRBJ2-7; perhaps TRBD1 as D (7 bases). The CDR3 is 13 amino acids. V dropped 4 bases and J dropped 4 bases, with 12 bases sitting between them. Looked up from germline, CDR1 is SGHRS and CDR2 is YFSETQ. The CDR3 region is CASSAGQTYEQYF. The DNA for the CDR3 is TGCGCCAGCAGCGCGGGACAGACATACGAGCAGTACTTC. The full variable domain, rest sourced from reference TRBV5-1 and TRBJ2-7, is KAGVTQTPRYLIKTRGQQVTLSCSPISGHRSVSWYQQTPGQGLQFLFEYFSETQRNKGNFPGRFSGRQFSNSRSEMNVSTLELGDSALYLCASSAGQTYEQYFGPGTRLTVT.

This clone occurred a few times. The chain carries TRBV2 and TRBJ1-4; possible D gene TRBD1, 6 bases. Germline lookup yields CDR1 SNHLY and CDR2 FYNNEI. The CDR3 sequence is 15 residues long. Between the trimmed V and J ends, which lost 2 bases and 5 bases, there was a span of 12 bases. This CDR3 reads CASSESTGANEKLFF. The CDR3 coding sequence is TGTGCCAGCAGTGAATCGACAGGCGCGAATGAAAAACTGTTTTTT.

This sequence joins TRBV5-4 and TRBJ1-1, with TRBD1 matching 8 bases. Germline V gene sequence: CDR1 SGHNT, CDR2 YYREEE (reference sequence). The J segment lost 4 bases and the V segment lost 0 bases, leaving 2 bases of the junction unmatched. The CDR3 contains 14 residues. The DNA for the CDR3 is TGTGCCAGCAGCTTGGAACAGGGGGTCACTGAAGCTTTCTTT. Its protein is CASSLEQGVTEAFF.

The chain couples TRBV15 to TRBJ1-1; D perhaps matches TRBD1 (5 bases). Trimming left V 0 bases short and J 5 bases short, with 22 bases between. Germline V lookup: CDR1 LNHNV, CDR2 YYDKDF (reference sequence). The CDR3 loop spans 18 amino acids. The CDR3 reads CATSRDGQMWRGGTEAFF. The CDR3 DNA reads as TGTGCCACCAGCAGAGATGGGCAGATGTGGAGGGGAGGGACTGAAGCTTTCTTT.

CDR3 DNA: TGTGCCAGCAGTTTATACGCGGGGGGGCCAGATACGCAGTATTTT. As protein: CASSLYAGGPDTQYF. This chain uses TRBV27 with TRBJ2-3; 9 nucleotides align to TRBD2. Germline assignment: CDR1 MNHEY and CDR2 SMNVEV (reference sequence). V was pared by 1 base and J by 4 bases, with 3 bases of the junction left unmatched. This CDR3 is built from 15 residues.